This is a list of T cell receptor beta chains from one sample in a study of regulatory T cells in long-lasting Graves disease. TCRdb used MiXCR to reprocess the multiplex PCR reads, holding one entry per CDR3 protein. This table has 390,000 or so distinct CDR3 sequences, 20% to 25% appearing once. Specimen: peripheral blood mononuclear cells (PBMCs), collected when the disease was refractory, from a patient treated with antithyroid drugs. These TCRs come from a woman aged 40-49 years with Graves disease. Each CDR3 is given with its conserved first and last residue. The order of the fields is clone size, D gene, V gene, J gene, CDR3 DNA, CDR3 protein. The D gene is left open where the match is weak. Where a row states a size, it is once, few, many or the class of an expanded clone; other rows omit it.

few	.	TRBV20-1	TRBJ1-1	TGCAGTGCTACGGTCGGCATCATGAACACTGAAGCTTTCTTT	CSATVGIMNTEAFF
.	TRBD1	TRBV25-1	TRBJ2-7	TGTGCCAGCAGTGTAGGACAGGACTACGAGCAGTACTTC	CASSVGQDYEQYF
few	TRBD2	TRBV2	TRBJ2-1	TGTGCCGGAAGCAGAACTAGCGGGAGAAATGAGCAGTTCTTC	CAGSRTSGRNEQFF
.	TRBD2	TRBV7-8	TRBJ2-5	TGTGCCAGCTTTTCCTACCTAGCGGGAGTCAGGGAGACCCAGTACTTC	CASFSYLAGVRETQYF
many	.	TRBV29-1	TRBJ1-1	TGCAGCGTTGAATGGGGCAAAAACACTGAAGCTTTCTTT	CSVEWGKNTEAFF
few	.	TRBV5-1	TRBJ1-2	TGCGCCAGCAGCCTCACGGACCTGAGGAGAGATGGCTACACCTTC	CASSLTDLRRDGYTF
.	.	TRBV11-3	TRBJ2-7	TGTGCCAGCAGCTCCCGGGATAACTACGAGCAGTACTTC	CASSSRDNYEQYF
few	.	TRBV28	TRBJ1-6	TGTGCCAGCAGTTCAGGGTCCGATAATTCACCCCTCCACTTT	CASSSGSDNSPLHF
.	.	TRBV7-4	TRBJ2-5	TGTGCCAACAGCCACCGCCCGGACACAGTTTGGGAACAAGAGACCCAGTACTTC	CANSHRPDTVWEQETQYF
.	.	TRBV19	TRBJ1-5	TGTGCCAGTAGTACCCCAACCACGTGGGAAATTAGCAATCAGCCCCAGCATTTT	CASSTPTTWEISNQPQHF
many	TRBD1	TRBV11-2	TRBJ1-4	TGTGCCAGCAGTTTCTCACCACAGGGGCGAACTAATGAAAAACTGTTTTTT	CASSFSPQGRTNEKLFF
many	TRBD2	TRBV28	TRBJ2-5	TGTGCCAGCAGTTTTGAGCTAGCGGGATACGAGACCCAGTACTTC	CASSFELAGYETQYF
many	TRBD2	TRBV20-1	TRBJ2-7	TGCAGTGCAGGGACTAGCGGGATGTACGAGCAGTACTTC	CSAGTSGMYEQYF
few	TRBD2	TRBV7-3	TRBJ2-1	TGTGCCAGCAGCTTGTACCTTGGGACTAGCGGGACCAATGAGCAGTTCTTC	CASSLYLGTSGTNEQFF
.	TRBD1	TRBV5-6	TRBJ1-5	TGTGCCAGCACCTACGGGACAGGGTACCAGCCCCAGCATTTT	CASTYGTGYQPQHF
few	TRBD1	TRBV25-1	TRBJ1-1	TGTGCCAGCAGTGACGCAGGGGGAATGGGTCCTGAAGCTTTCTTT	CASSDAGGMGPEAFF
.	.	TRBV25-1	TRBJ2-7	TGTGCCAGCAGTGATCAAGGACTAACAACAGACTTC	CASSDQGLTTDF
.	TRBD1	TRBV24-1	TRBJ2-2	TGTGCCACCAGTGATATTTCCAGGGGGACAAACACCGGGGAGCTGTTTTTT	CATSDISRGTNTGELFF
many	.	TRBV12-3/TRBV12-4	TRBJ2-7	TGTGCCAGCAGTGTCCTCCGGGACGGTTCCTACGAGCAGTACTTC	CASSVLRDGSYEQYF
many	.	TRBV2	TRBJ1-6	TGTGCCAGCAAAAGCAGATATAATTCACCCCTCCACTTT	CASKSRYNSPLHF
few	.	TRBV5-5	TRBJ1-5	TGTGCCAGCAGCTGGGGGGGGCATCAGCCCCAGCATTTT	CASSWGGHQPQHF
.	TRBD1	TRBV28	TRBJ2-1	TGTGCCAGCCACACAGGGGGTAAGAGGAATGAGCAGTTCTTC	CASHTGGKRNEQFF
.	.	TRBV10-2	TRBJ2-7	TGCGTCAGCAGTGAGAAACTTACTGGGGGGTACGAGCAGTACTTC	CVSSEKLTGGYEQYF
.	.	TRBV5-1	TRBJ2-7	TGCGCCAGCAGAGGGTCGAGCTCCTACGAGCAGTACTTC	CASRGSSSYEQYF
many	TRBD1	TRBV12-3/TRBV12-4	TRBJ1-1	TGTGCCAGCAGTTCTCTGGACAGGGGGTCGACTGAAGCTTTCTTT	CASSSLDRGSTEAFF
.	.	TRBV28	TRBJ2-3	TGTGCCTCCAGAGGGACTAGCACAGATACGCAGTATTTT	CASRGTSTDTQYF
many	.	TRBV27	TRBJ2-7	TGTGCCAGCAGTTTGAACAGAGCACTGGGGGAGCAGTACTTC	CASSLNRALGEQYF
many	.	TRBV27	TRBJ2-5	TGTGCCAGCAGTTTTGGACGGAAAGAGACCCAGTACTTC	CASSFGRKETQYF
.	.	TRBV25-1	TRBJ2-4	TGTGCCAGCAGTGAATATCTGAACAGGAGTCTAGCCAAAAACATTCAGTACTTC	CASSEYLNRSLAKNIQYF
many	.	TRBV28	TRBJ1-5	TGTGCCAGCAAACATGGGGGAGGCCAGCCCCAGCATTTT	CASKHGGGQPQHF
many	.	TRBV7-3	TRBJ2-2	TGTGCCAGCAGCTTTGGGTTGGACACCGGGGAGCTGTTTTTT	CASSFGLDTGELFF
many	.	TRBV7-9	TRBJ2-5	TGTGCCAGCAGCTTCGGATCTGGCGAGACCCAGTACTTC	CASSFGSGETQYF
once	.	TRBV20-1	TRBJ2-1	TGCAGTGCTAGAGGTCGTCTGATCGGGTCCTACAATGAGCAGTTCTTC	CSARGRLIGSYNEQFF
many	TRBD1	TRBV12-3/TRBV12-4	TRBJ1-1	TGTGCCAGCAGTCCGGGGACAGGGAGGATCACTGAAGCTTTCTTT	CASSPGTGRITEAFF
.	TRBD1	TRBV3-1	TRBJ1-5	TGTGCCAGCAGCGTCCGACAGGGGACTCAGCCCCAGCATTTT	CASSVRQGTQPQHF
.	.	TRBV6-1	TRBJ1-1	TGTGCCAGCAAATGGAGCCTGTACACTGAAGCTTTCTTT	CASKWSLYTEAFF
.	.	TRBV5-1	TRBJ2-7	TGCGCCAGCAGCTCGGACGGCGGGTCTTACTACGAGCAGTACTTC	CASSSDGGSYYEQYF
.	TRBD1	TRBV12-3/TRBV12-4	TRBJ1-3	TGTGCCAGCAAAAGTGCAGGGGGCAAGGTCTCTGGAAACACCATATATTTT	CASKSAGGKVSGNTIYF
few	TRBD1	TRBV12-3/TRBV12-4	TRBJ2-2	TGTGCCAGCAGTTTTTTGGACAGGGGGCGTGACACCGGGGAGCTGTTTTTT	CASSFLDRGRDTGELFF
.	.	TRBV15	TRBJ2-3	TGTGCCACCAGCAGAGATAAGGGGAGCCTTAGCACAGATACGCAGTATTTT	CATSRDKGSLSTDTQYF
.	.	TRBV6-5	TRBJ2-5	TGTGCCAGCAGTTACACCCAAGAGACCCAGTACTTC	CASSYTQETQYF
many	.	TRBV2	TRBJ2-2	TGTGCCACCCTTCCCGGGGCGGGAAAAAGCACCGGGGAGCTGTTTTTT	CATLPGAGKSTGELFF
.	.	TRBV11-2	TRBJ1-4	TGTGCCAGCACCGGAGTGGGGAGGCGAGAAAAACTGTTTTTT	CASTGVGRREKLFF
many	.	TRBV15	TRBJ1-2	TGTGCCACCAGCAGGGGCTCCGGGGGAATGTACGGCTACACCTTC	CATSRGSGGMYGYTF
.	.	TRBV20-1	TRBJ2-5	TGCAGTGCTAGAGATCCCTCCACTAGTCTCTTAGTGGGGACCCAGTACTTC	CSARDPSTSLLVGTQYF
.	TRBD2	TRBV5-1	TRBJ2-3	TGCGCCAGCAGCTTGCCTAGCGGGACTAGCACAGATACGCAGTATTTT	CASSLPSGTSTDTQYF